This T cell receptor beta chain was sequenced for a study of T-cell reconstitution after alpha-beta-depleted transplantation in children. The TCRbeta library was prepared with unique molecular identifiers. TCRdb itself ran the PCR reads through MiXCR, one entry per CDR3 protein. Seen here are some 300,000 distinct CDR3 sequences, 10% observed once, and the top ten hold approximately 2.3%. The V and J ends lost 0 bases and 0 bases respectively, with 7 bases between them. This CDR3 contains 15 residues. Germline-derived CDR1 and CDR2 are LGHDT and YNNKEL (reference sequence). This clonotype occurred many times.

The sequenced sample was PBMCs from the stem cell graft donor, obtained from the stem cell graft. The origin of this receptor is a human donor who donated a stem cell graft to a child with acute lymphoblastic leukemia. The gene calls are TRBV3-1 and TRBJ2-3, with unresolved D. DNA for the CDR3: TGTGCCAGCAGCCAAGACAGCCTGAGCACAGATACGCAGTATTTT. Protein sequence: CASSQDSLSTDTQYF.